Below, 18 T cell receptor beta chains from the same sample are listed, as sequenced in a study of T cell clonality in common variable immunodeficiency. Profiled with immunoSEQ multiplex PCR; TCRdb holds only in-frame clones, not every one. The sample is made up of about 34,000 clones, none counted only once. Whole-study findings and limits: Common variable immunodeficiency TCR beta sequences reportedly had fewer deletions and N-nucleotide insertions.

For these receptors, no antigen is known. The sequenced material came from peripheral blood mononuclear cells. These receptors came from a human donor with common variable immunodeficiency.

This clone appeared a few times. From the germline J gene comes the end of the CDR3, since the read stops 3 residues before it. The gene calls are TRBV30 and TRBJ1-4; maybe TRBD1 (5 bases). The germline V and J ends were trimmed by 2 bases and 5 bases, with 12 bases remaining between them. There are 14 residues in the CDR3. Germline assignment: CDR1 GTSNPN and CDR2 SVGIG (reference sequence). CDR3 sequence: CAWSSAGLNEKLFF. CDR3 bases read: TGTGCCTGGAGTTCCGCAGGGTTAAATGAAAAA.

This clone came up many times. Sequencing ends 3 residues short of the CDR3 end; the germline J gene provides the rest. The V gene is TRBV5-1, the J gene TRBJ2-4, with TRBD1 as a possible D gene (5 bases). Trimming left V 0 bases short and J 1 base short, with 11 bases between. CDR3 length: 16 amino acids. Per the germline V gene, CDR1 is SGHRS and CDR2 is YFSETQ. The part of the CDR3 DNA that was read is TGCGCCAGCAGCTTGGTTGGCAGGGCGGCCAAAAACATT. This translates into CASSLVGRAAKNI. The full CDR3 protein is CASSLVGRAAKNIQYF.

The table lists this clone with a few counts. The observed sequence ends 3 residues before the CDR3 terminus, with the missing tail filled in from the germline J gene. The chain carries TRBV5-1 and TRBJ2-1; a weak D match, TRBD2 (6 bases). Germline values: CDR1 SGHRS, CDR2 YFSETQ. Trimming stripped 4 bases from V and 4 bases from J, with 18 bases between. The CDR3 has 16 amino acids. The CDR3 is CASSPPGSGKYNEQFF. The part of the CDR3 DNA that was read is TGCGCCAGCAGCCCCCCGGGTAGCGGAAAATACAATGAG.

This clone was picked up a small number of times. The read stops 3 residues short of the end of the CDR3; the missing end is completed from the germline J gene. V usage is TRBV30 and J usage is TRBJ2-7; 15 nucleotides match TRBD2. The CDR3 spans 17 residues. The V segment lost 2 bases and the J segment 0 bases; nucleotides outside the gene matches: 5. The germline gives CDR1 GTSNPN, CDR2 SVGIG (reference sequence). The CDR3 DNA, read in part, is TGTGCCTGGAGTCGGACTAGCGGGAGGGTTTTCTCCTACGAG. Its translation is CAWSRTSGRVFSYE. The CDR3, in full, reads CAWSRTSGRVFSYEQYF.

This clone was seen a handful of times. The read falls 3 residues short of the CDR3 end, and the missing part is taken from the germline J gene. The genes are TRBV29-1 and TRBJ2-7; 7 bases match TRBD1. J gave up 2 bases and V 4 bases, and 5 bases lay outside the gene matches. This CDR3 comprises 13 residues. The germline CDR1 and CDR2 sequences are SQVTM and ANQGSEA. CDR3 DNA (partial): TGCAGCGTTGGACAGGGCCGCACCTACGAG. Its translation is CSVGQGRTYE. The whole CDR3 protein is CSVGQGRTYEQYF.

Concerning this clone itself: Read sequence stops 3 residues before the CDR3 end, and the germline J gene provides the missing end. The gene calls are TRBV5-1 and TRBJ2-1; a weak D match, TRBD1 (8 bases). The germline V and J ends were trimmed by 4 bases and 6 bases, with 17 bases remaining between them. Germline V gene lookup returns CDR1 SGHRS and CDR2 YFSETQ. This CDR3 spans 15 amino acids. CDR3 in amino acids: CASSKQGGVPNEQFF. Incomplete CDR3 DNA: TGCGCCAGCAGCAAACAGGGGGGGGTACCCAATGAG.

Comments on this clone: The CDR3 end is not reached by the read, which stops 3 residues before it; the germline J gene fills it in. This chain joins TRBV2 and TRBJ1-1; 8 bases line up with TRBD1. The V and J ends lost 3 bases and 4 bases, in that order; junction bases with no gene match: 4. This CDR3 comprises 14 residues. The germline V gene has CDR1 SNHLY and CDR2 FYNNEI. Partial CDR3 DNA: TGTGCCAGCAGTGAGGGACAGGTGACCACTGAA. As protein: CASSEGQVTTE. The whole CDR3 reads CASSEGQVTTEAFF.

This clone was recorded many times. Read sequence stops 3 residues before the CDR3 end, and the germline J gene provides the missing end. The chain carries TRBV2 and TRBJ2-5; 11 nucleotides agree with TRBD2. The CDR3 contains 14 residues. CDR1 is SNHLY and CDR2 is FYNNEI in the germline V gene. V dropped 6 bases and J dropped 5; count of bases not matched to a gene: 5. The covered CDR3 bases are TGTGCCAGCAGGATACTAGCGGGAGTTGAGACC. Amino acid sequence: CASRILAGVET. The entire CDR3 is CASRILAGVETQYF.

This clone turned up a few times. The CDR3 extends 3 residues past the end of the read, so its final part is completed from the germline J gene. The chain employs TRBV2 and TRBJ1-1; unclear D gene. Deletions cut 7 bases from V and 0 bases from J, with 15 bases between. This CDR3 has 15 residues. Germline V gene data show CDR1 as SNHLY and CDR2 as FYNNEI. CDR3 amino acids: CASTPRGGLNTEAFF. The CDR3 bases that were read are TGTGCCAGCACTCCGCGTGGCGGGCTGAACACTGAA.

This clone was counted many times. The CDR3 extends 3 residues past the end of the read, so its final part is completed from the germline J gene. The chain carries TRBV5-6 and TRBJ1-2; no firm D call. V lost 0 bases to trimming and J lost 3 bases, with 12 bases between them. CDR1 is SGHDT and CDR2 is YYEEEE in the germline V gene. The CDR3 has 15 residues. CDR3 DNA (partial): TGTGCCAGCAGCTTGGATCTGAGGTTGGACTATGGC. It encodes CASSLDLRLDYG. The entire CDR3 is CASSLDLRLDYGYTF.

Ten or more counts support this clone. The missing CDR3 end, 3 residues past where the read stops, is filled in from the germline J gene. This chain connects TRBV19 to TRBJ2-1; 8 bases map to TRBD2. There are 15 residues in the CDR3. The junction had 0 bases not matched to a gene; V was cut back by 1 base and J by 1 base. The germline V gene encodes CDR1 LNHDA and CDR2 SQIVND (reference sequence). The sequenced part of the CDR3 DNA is TGTGCCAGTAGTATAGCGGGGGGGTCCTACAATGAG. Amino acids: CASSIAGGSYNE. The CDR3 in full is CASSIAGGSYNEQFF.

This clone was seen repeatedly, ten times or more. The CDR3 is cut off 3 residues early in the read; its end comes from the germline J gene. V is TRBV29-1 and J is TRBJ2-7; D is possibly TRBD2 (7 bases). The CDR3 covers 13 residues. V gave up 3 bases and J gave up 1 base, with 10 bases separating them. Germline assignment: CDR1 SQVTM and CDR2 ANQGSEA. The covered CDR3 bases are TGCAGCGTTGAGAGGGGGGGATCCTACGAG. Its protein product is CSVERGGSYE. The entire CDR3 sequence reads CSVERGGSYEQYF.

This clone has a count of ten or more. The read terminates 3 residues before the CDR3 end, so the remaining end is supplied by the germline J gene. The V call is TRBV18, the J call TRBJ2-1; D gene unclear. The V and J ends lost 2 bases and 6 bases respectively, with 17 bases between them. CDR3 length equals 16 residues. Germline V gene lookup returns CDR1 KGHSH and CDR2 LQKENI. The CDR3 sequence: CASSPTTSRAPNEQFF. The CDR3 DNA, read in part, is TGTGCCAGCTCACCAACGACAAGCCGCGCCCCCAATGAG.

Partial CDR3 DNA: TGTGCCAGCACCCCAGGGGGTGCCGCTAGCACAGATACG. Protein: CASTPGGAASTDT. The full CDR3 sequence reads CASTPGGAASTDTQYF. The chain links TRBV7-6 to TRBJ2-3, with 7 nucleotides matching TRBD1. The CDR3 end falls 3 residues outside the read, so it is completed with the germline J gene. V dropped 7 bases and J dropped 0; count of bases not matched to a gene: 10. Germline CDR1 is SGHVS and CDR2 is FNYEAQ. The CDR3 sequence is 16 residues long. The variable domain in full, with the rest retrieved from reference TRBV7-6 and TRBJ2-3, is GAGVSQSPRYKVTKRGQDVALRCDPISGHVSLYWYRQALGQGPEFLTYFNYEAQQDKSGLPNDRFSAERPEGSISTLTIQRTEQRDSAMYRCASTPGGAASTDTQYFGPGTRLTVL.

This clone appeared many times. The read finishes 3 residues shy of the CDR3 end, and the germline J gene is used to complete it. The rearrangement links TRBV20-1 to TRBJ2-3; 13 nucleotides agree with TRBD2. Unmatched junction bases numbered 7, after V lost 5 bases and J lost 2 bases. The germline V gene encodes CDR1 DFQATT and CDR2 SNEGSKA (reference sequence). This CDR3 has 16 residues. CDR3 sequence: CSASGLAGRATDTQYF. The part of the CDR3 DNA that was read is TGCAGTGCTTCGGGACTAGCGGGACGAGCCACAGATACG.

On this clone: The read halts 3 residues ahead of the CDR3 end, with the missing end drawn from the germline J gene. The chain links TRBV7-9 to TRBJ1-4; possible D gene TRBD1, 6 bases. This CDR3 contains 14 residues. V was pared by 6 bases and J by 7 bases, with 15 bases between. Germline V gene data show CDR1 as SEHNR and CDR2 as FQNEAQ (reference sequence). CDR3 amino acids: CASREQGNGEKLFF. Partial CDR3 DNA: TGTGCCAGCAGGGAACAGGGTAATGGTGAAAAA.

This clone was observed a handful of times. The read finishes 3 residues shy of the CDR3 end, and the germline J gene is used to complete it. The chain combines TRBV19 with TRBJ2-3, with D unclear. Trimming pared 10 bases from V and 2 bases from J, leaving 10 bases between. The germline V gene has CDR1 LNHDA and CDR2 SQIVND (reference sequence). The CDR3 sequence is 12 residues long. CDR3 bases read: TGTGCCACCCGTGGCAACACAGATACG. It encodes CATRGNTDT. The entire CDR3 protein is CATRGNTDTQYF.

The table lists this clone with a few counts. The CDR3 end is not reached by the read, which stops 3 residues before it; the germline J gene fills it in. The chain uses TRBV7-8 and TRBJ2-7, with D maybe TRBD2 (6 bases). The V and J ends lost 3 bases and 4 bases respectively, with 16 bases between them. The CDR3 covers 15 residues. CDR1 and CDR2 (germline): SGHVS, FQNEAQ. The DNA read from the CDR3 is TGTGCCAGCAGCTTCGGACTATCCGTTTCTTACGAG. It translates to CASSFGLSVSYE. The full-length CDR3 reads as CASSFGLSVSYEQYF.